This T cell receptor (beta chain) was identified in a study of tumor-infiltrating lymphocytes in primary liver carcinoma. As for the study in general: The tumors ranged from roughly 4 to 11 cm across and fell within stage T1-T3 N0M0.

Overall study findings and caveats: Relative to tumor region pairs, the tumor-adjacent and tumor-blood pairs showed overlap that was lower. Merely about 8-24% of top clones occurred in all five tumor regions.

Scientists recovered RNA and DNA together from approximately 20-30 mg of unsorted bulk tissue. As for this clonotype: Antigen unknown.

From approximately 550 ng of total RNA, TCR beta-specific cDNA was reverse-transcribed using a constant-region primer. Libraries for TCR beta were built through three nested multiplex PCR rounds, which together made up a slightly modified ARM-PCR procedure. TRBV1-TRBV30 forward and Cbeta reverse primers drove the first two approximately 10-cycle rounds. TCRdb called the multiplex PCR reads again in MiXCR, with one record for every CDR3 protein. The sample shows 95,000 to 150,000 distinct CDR3 sequences, 64% of them seen only once. CDR1 is GTSNPN, CDR2 SVGIG, per germline (reference sequence). There are 18 residues in the CDR3. V was trimmed by 4 bases and J by 2 bases, leaving 27 bases between them.

Sequenced: liver tumor tissue from sampling region 3. The sample's subset: tumor region T3, left-lateral pole. The V and J genes are TRBV30 and TRBJ2-7; perhaps D is TRBD1 or TRBD2 (6 bases each). The origin of this receptor is a woman in her fifties or sixties with primary liver carcinoma and hepatitis B virus infection. The CDR3 here is CAWMKGGTEDWSPYEQYF. The CDR3 coding sequence is TGTGCCTGGATGAAGGGGGGTACGGAGGATTGGAGCCCCTACGAGCAGTACTTC.